Each of the 19 T cell receptor beta chains below was sequenced from the same sample in a study of control samples from healthy donors and cancer patients. Profiling relied on immunoSEQ multiplex PCR, and the TCRdb table lists in-frame clones only, not all of them. This table holds 130,000 or so clones, about 88% found once. Sequenced sample: blood. The receptors come from a man in his fifties in good health.

The chain employs TRBV9 and TRBJ2-3; D not resolved. The germline gives CDR1 SGDLS, CDR2 YYNGEE. V lost 0 bases to trimming and J lost 6 bases, with 11 bases between them. This CDR3 is 14 amino acids long. CDR3 DNA sequence: TGTGCCAGCAGCGTAGAGGGAAGGATTGATACGCAGTATTTT. As protein: CASSVEGRIDTQYF.

A remark on this clone: Other DNA sequences in this specimen translate into the identical CDR3. This chain connects TRBV18 to TRBJ2-7; D not resolved. Per the germline V gene, CDR1 is KGHSH and CDR2 is LQKENI. V was cut by 0 bases and J by 1 base, with 7 bases left in between. The CDR3 extends over 14 amino acids. DNA of the CDR3: TGTGCCAGCTCACCACCTCAAGGTTCCTACGAGCAGTACTTC. Translating it yields CASSPPQGSYEQYF.

The V call is TRBV7-2, the J call TRBJ1-1; 11 bases align to TRBD1. The junction had 12 bases not matched to a gene; V was cut back by 6 bases and J by 0 bases. CDR3 length: 18 residues. Germline CDR1 and CDR2: SGHTA and FQGNSA. The CDR3 spells CASSSDRGRMFVNTEAFF. DNA of the CDR3: TGTGCCAGCAGTTCGGACAGGGGGCGGATGTTCGTGAACACTGAAGCTTTCTTT. The whole variable domain, filled in from reference TRBV7-2 and TRBJ1-1, reads GAGVSQSPSNKVTEKGKDVELRCDPISGHTALYWYRQSLGQGLEFLIYFQGNSAPDKSGLPSDRFSAERTGGSVSTLTIQRTQQEDSAVYLCASSSDRGRMFVNTEAFFGQGTRLTVV.

The V and J genes are TRBV5-6 and TRBJ2-3; 10 positions match TRBD2. The V gene's germline CDR1 is SGHDT and CDR2 YYEEEE. V shed 1 base and J 6 bases; nucleotides not matched to a gene: 5. This CDR3 has 15 residues. DNA for the CDR3: TGTGCCAGCAGCTTGAGGACTAGCGGTACGGATACGCAGTATTTT. Its protein product is CASSLRTSGTDTQYF.

The chain couples TRBV6-5 to TRBJ1-5; perhaps TRBD1 as D (6 bases). The CDR3 sequence is 13 residues long. In germline, CDR1 is MNHEY, CDR2 SVGAGI. The V end lost 5 bases, the J end lost 3 bases, and 8 bases lay between the germline ends. The CDR3 sequence: CASSRQVNQPQHF. The CDR3 bases are TGTGCCAGCAGTCGACAGGTCAATCAGCCCCAGCATTTT.

This clone has a single count. V and J are TRBV11-3 and TRBJ2-1; possibly TRBD1 for D (6 bases). The V gene's germline CDR1 is SGHNT and CDR2 YENEEA. V lost 3 bases and J lost 5, with 14 bases in between. The CDR3 sequence is 15 residues long. The CDR3 is CASSFYQQGHNEQFF. DNA of the CDR3: TGTGCCAGCAGCTTTTATCAACAGGGCCACAATGAGCAGTTCTTC.

The chain uses TRBV5-1 and TRBJ2-7; 8 bases agree with TRBD1. Germline V CDR1 and CDR2: SGHRS, YFSETQ. V lost 3 bases and J lost 2; bases outside the gene matches: 7. The CDR3 has 15 residues. CDR3: CASSSGQGDAYEQYF. CDR3 nucleotides: TGCGCCAGCAGCTCCGGACAGGGTGACGCCTACGAGCAGTACTTC.

The chain combines TRBV10-3 with TRBJ2-7; TRBD2 aligns across 8 bases. The CDR3 totals 15 residues. Germline CDR1 is ENHRY and CDR2 is SYGVKD. Trimming removed 6 bases from V and 7 bases from J; junction bases left unmatched: 14. CDR3 residues: CAISPGTSHVSEQYF. The CDR3 DNA reads TGTGCCATCAGCCCCGGGACTAGTCACGTTTCGGAGCAGTACTTC.

The chain employs TRBV4-1 and TRBJ1-5, with D unclear. The ends were cut back, 3 bases at V and 3 bases at J, with 12 bases in the middle. The V gene's germline CDR1 is MGHRA and CDR2 YSYEKL. CDR3 length: 15 residues. The chain's CDR3 is CASSHGGISNQPQHF. CDR3 bases: TGCGCCAGCAGCCATGGCGGAATATCCAATCAGCCCCAGCATTTT.

The chain employs TRBV30 and TRBJ2-7, with 9 bases identical to TRBD2. Germline V CDR1 and CDR2: GTSNPN, SVGIG (reference sequence). The CDR3 extends over 14 amino acids. The V and J ends lost 5 bases and 7 bases, in that order; junction bases with no gene match: 12. The CDR3 DNA sequence: TGTGCCTGGGGACCGGGACTAGCTTTTCGGGAGCAGTACTTC. Translated: CAWGPGLAFREQYF.

The rearrangement joins TRBV2 to TRBJ2-5; D may be TRBD2 (6 bases). CDR1 and CDR2 from the germline V gene are SNHLY and FYNNEI. V lost 6 bases, J lost 5 bases, and 22 bases lay in between. CDR3 length equals 16 residues. CDR3 loop: CASSQNPYRGTETQYF. The CDR3 bases are TGTGCCAGCAGCCAGAACCCCTACCGGGGGACGGAGACCCAGTACTTC. Filled out from reference TRBV2 and TRBJ2-5, the complete variable domain reads EPEVTQTPSHQVTQMGQEVILRCVPISNHLYFYWYRQILGQKVEFLVSFYNNEISEKSEIFDDQFSVERPDGSNFTLKIRSTKLEDSAMYFCASSQNPYRGTETQYFGPGTRLLVL.

A few counts support this clone. The V call is TRBV10-2, the J call TRBJ2-7, with D possibly being TRBD1 (5 bases). Deletions cut 0 bases from V and 3 bases from J, with 9 bases between. Germline V lookup: CDR1 WSHSY, CDR2 SAAADI. The CDR3 contains 14 residues. The CDR3 DNA is TGCGCCAGCAGTGAGTCGGTCAGGGACTACGAGCAGTACTTC. Its translation is CASSESVRDYEQYF.

The chain has TRBV12-3 or TRBV12-4 and TRBJ1-4, with D hard to call. Between the trimmed V and J ends, which lost 4 bases and 8 bases, there was a span of 11 bases. This CDR3 is built from 13 residues. This CDR3 reads CASSWEVVEKLFF. Here the CDR3 DNA reads TGTGCCAGCAGTTGGGAGGTTGTAGAAAAACTGTTTTTT.

V and J are TRBV28 and TRBJ2-2, with D perhaps given as TRBD1 or TRBD2 (5 bases each). The CDR3 contains 15 residues. V dropped 2 bases and J dropped 5 bases, with 12 bases sitting between them. Germline lookup yields CDR1 MDHEN and CDR2 SYDVKM. The CDR3 here is CASSLKRGATGELFF. The CDR3 DNA is TGTGCCAGCAGTTTAAAAAGGGGAGCAACCGGGGAGCTGTTTTTT. Complete variable domain (other parts from reference TRBV28 and TRBJ2-2): DVKVTQSSRYLVKRTGEKVFLECVQDMDHENMFWYRQDPGLGLRLIYFSYDVKMKEKGDIPEGYSVSREKKERFSLILESASTNQTSMYLCASSLKRGATGELFFGEGSRLTVL.

The chain links TRBV18 to TRBJ2-1; 7 positions agree with TRBD2. This CDR3 spans 19 amino acids. V gave up 3 bases and J gave up 0 bases; unmatched junction bases: 14. Germline V gives CDR1 KGHSH, CDR2 LQKENI. As DNA, the CDR3 is TGTGCCAGCTCACCCCGGAGAGTGGACGGGACTAACTCCTACAATGAGCAGTTCTTC. It is translated as CASSPRRVDGTNSYNEQFF.

For this clone: Because the CDR3's place on the DNA is in doubt, the DNA is left out and the CDR3 is given as listed by TCRdb. V gene TRBV4-2 combines with J gene TRBJ2-7. Germline assignment: CDR1 LGHNA and CDR2 YNFKEQ. The CDR3 is made up of 14 amino acids, end residues included. The CDR3 reads CASSQDRLSWEQYF.

The gene calls are TRBV7-9 and TRBJ2-6; 11 positions match TRBD1. The V gene's germline CDR1 is SEHNR and CDR2 FQNEAQ (reference sequence). The CDR3 length is 17 residues. V was pared by 7 bases and J by 1 base, with 6 bases of the junction left unmatched. DNA for the CDR3: TGTGCCAGCACCGTAGGGACAGGGGGTTCTGGGGCCAACGTCCTGACTTTC. This translates into CASTVGTGGSGANVLTF. The variable domain in full, with the rest retrieved from reference TRBV7-9 and TRBJ2-6, is DTGVSQNPRHKITKRGQNVTFRCDPISEHNRLYWYRQTLGQGPEFLTYFQNEAQLEKSRLLSDRFSAERPKGSFSTLEIQRTEQGDSAMYLCASTVGTGGSGANVLTFGAGSRLTVL.

V gene TRBV14 combines with J gene TRBJ1-4; D uncertain. The V gene's germline CDR1 is SGHDN and CDR2 FVKESK. CDR3 length: 16 residues. The germline V and J ends were trimmed by 1 base and 8 bases, with 17 bases remaining between them. The CDR3 DNA is TGTGCCAGCAGCCAAGGCGTTGGTTTATCGGAGGAAAAACTGTTTTTT. Its translation is CASSQGVGLSEEKLFF.

A few counts support this clone. The V call is TRBV10-3, the J call TRBJ1-2; 8 bases align to TRBD1. The germline V gene encodes CDR1 ENHRY and CDR2 SYGVKD. This CDR3 has 14 residues. The V and J ends lost 6 bases and 0 bases, in that order; junction bases with no gene match: 3. The CDR3: CAIRQGGSNYGYTF. The CDR3 bases are TGTGCCATCAGACAGGGGGGTTCTAACTATGGCTACACCTTC.